These 32 T cell receptor beta chains originate from one sample sequenced in a study of blood T cell repertoires in COVID-19. Clones were sequenced by immunoSEQ multiplex PCR, and TCRdb holds only the in-frame ones, with some missing. The sample lists 160,000 or so clones; more than 80% were seen once. Sequencing used peripheral blood. Source of these receptors: a man in his 60s with acute or convalescent COVID-19.

The V gene is TRBV4-2, the J gene TRBJ1-6; maybe TRBD1 (6 bases). The V gene's germline CDR1 is LGHNA and CDR2 YNFKEQ. CDR3 size: 15 residues. V dropped 6 bases and J dropped 7 bases, with 16 bases sitting between them. The CDR3 nucleotides are TGTGCCAGCAGGGGACCGACAGGTGAGAATTCACCCCTCCACTTT. This gives the protein CASRGPTGENSPLHF.

The chain has TRBV5-5 and TRBJ2-2; 9 nucleotides line up with TRBD2. The CDR3 is made up of 14 amino acids. V lost 7 bases and J lost 6; bases outside the gene matches: 7. CDR1 is SGHKS, CDR2 YYEKEE, per germline (reference sequence). The CDR3 spells CASASGGISGELFF. The CDR3 DNA is TGTGCCAGCGCCAGCGGGGGGATATCCGGGGAGCTGTTTTTT.

The chain links TRBV30 to TRBJ1-2, with D perhaps TRBD1 (5 bases). From germline, CDR1 is GTSNPN and CDR2 SVGIG (reference sequence). This CDR3 contains 15 residues. V was cut by 0 bases and J by 4 bases, with 15 bases left in between. CDR3 protein: CAWSVGQGSIYGYTF. CDR3 nucleotide sequence: TGTGCCTGGAGTGTAGGGCAGGGATCTATCTATGGCTACACCTTC.

The chain has TRBV19 and TRBJ1-2, with 8 bases that match TRBD1. V lost 4 bases, J lost 5 bases, and 9 bases stayed unmatched. Germline-derived CDR1 and CDR2 are LNHDA and SQIVND (reference sequence). The CDR3 is made up of 15 amino acids. The CDR3 reads CASSTRQGSLYGYTF. CDR3 sequence (DNA): TGTGCCAGTAGTACCAGACAGGGGAGTTTGTATGGCTACACCTTC. The full variable domain, with the rest looked up from reference TRBV19 and TRBJ1-2, is DGGITQSPKYLFRKEGQNVTLSCEQNLNHDAMYWYRQDPGQGLRLIYYSQIVNDFQKGDIAEGYSVSREKKESFPLTVTSAQKNPTAFYLCASSTRQGSLYGYTFGSGTRLTVV.

The chain combines TRBV7-2 with TRBJ1-1, with 9 bases fitting TRBD1. V trimming: 5 bases; J trimming: 11 bases; junction bases outside the gene matches: 9. Germline-derived CDR1 and CDR2 are SGHTA and FQGNSA. The CDR3 is made up of 13 amino acids. The CDR3 is CASSPPRTGEAFF. CDR3 nucleotide sequence: TGTGCCAGCAGCCCCCCCAGGACAGGGGAGGCTTTCTTT.

This clone was counted once. The gene calls are TRBV3-1 (or the pseudogene TRBV3-2) and TRBJ2-3; D is unclear. CDR1 LGHDT and CDR2 YNNKEL come from the germline V gene (reference sequence). The CDR3 is 12 residues long. V lost 4 bases to trimming and J lost 7 bases, with 9 bases between them. The CDR3: CASSLSTNTQYF. The CDR3 nucleotides read TGTGCCAGCAGCCTTAGCACGAATACGCAGTATTTT.

The chain combines TRBV2 with TRBJ2-3; 8 positions match TRBD1. Germline trimming cut 4 bases from V and 0 bases from J; bases unmatched to any gene: 3. The CDR3 runs 15 residues. Germline CDR1 is SNHLY and CDR2 is FYNNEI. The CDR3 sequence is CASSVRDRSTDTQYF. CDR3 sequence (DNA): TGTGCCAGCAGTGTCCGGGACAGGAGCACAGATACGCAGTATTTT.

The rearrangement uses TRBV3-1 (or the pseudogene TRBV3-2) and TRBJ1-2, with 7 positions matching TRBD1. The trim removed 3 bases at V and 0 bases at J, leaving 4 bases unmatched. Germline lookup yields CDR1 LGHDT and CDR2 YNNKEL (reference sequence). CDR3 length: 15 amino acids. The CDR3 DNA reads TGTGCCAGCAGCCACCCGGGGACAGCTAACTATGGCTACACCTTC. It yields the protein CASSHPGTANYGYTF.

This clone was seen only a few times. V gene TRBV5-5 combines with J gene TRBJ1-2; 7 bases fit TRBD1. The junction had 8 bases not matched to a gene; V was cut back by 2 bases and J by 4 bases. The CDR3 has 15 residues. Germline V lookup: CDR1 SGHKS, CDR2 YYEKEE (reference sequence). CDR3 residues: CASSLGPGTAYGYTF. CDR3 DNA: TGTGCCAGCAGCTTAGGACCCGGGACAGCCTATGGCTACACCTTC.

This chain uses TRBV4-1 with TRBJ2-2, with D perhaps matching TRBD2 (5 bases). V lost 1 base and J 0 bases, leaving 12 bases between the germline ends. The germline V gene has CDR1 MGHRA and CDR2 YSYEKL. The CDR3 sequence is 17 residues long. The CDR3 reads CASSQAPQRTNTGELFF. In nucleotides, the CDR3 is TGCGCCAGCAGCCAAGCGCCTCAGCGGACGAACACCGGGGAGCTGTTTTTT.

J is TRBJ1-1 and V is TRBV6-5; D gene uncertain. V lost 6 bases and J 0 bases, leaving 11 bases between the germline ends. The CDR3 spans 14 residues. CDR1 is MNHEY, CDR2 SVGAGI, per germline. The CDR3: CASSLYQVNTEAFF. Here the CDR3 DNA reads TGTGCCAGCAGCCTCTATCAGGTGAACACTGAAGCTTTCTTT.

The chain carries TRBV4-2 and TRBJ1-5; D is possibly TRBD1 (6 bases). V shed 0 bases and J shed 6 bases, with 21 bases lying between them. The germline gives CDR1 LGHNA, CDR2 YNFKEQ. This CDR3 contains 18 residues. The CDR3 here is CASSQDPLGRGGSQPQHF. CDR3 DNA sequence: TGTGCCAGCAGCCAAGATCCCCTTGGGAGGGGGGGAAGTCAGCCCCAGCATTTT.

This clone was recorded a few times. The CDR3 sequence: CASSGTGKFYEQYF. The DNA for the CDR3 is TGTGCCAGTAGTGGGACAGGGAAATTCTACGAGCAGTACTTC. V gene TRBV19 combines with J gene TRBJ2-7; 9 bases line up with TRBD1. This CDR3 has 14 amino acids. The J segment lost 3 bases and the V segment lost 5 bases, leaving 5 bases of the junction unmatched. The V gene's germline CDR1 is LNHDA and CDR2 SQIVND (reference sequence).

The chain has TRBV19 and TRBJ2-7, with 10 bases matching TRBD1. V gave up 5 bases and J gave up 0 bases; unmatched junction bases: 1. This CDR3 contains 14 residues. Looked up from germline, CDR1 is LNHDA and CDR2 is SQIVND (reference sequence). The CDR3 DNA sequence: TGTGCCAGTAGTGGGGACAGGGGCTCCTACGAGCAGTACTTC. Translation gives CASSGDRGSYEQYF.

The chain is built from TRBV10-3 and TRBJ1-3, with D unresolved. Per germline, CDR1 ENHRY and CDR2 SYGVKD. This CDR3 comprises 14 residues. The germline V and J ends were trimmed by 2 bases and 0 bases, with 5 bases remaining between them. CDR3 sequence (DNA): TGTGCCATCAGTGAGGGGAGCTCTGGAAACACCATATATTTT. It yields the protein CAISEGSSGNTIYF.

V usage is TRBV2 and J usage is TRBJ2-2; 8 nucleotides match TRBD1. V shed 6 bases, J shed 4 bases, and the junction held 10 bases outside the gene matches. CDR3 length: 16 amino acids. Germline CDR1 and CDR2: SNHLY and FYNNEI. CDR3 DNA sequence: TGTGCCAGCAGATTTGACAGGGGAAGGTCCACCGGGGAGCTGTTTTTT. It codes for CASRFDRGRSTGELFF.

This chain connects TRBV25-1 to TRBJ2-6; D gene unclear. The CDR3 contains 16 residues. Germline CDR1 MGHDK, CDR2 SYGVNS. Trimming left V 1 base short and J 2 bases short, with 9 bases between. The chain's CDR3 is CASSEFRGPGANVLTF. The CDR3 DNA sequence: TGTGCCAGCAGTGAATTCCGAGGTCCTGGGGCCAACGTCCTGACTTTC.

The chain joins TRBV2 to TRBJ2-7, with 8 bases matching TRBD2. V lost 8 bases, J lost 2 bases, and 8 bases stayed unmatched. The CDR3 runs 14 residues. Germline-derived CDR1 and CDR2 are SNHLY and FYNNEI. The CDR3 loop is CASSPRGGTYEQYF. The CDR3 coding sequence is TGTGCCAGCTCCCCCCGCGGGGGGACCTACGAGCAGTACTTC.

The chain recombines TRBV30 with TRBJ1-1; D possibly corresponds to TRBD1 (5 bases). CDR3 length: 14 residues. The germline V gene encodes CDR1 GTSNPN and CDR2 SVGIG (reference sequence). V shed 0 bases and J shed 4 bases, with 12 bases lying between them. This CDR3 reads CAWSVWGSPTEAFF. Written as DNA, the CDR3 is TGTGCCTGGAGTGTATGGGGCAGTCCCACTGAAGCTTTCTTT.

The chain uses TRBV5-1 and TRBJ1-2; 9 bases line up with TRBD1. CDR3 size: 13 residues. The germline gives CDR1 SGHRS, CDR2 YFSETQ. Trimming removed 4 bases from V and 2 bases from J; junction bases left unmatched: 0. DNA of the CDR3: TGCGCCAGCAGCGGACAGGGGAACTATGGCTACACCTTC. It is translated as CASSGQGNYGYTF.

This rearrangement joins TRBV20-1 to TRBJ2-1; 9 nucleotides agree with TRBD2. CDR1 DFQATT and CDR2 SNEGSKA come from the germline V gene (reference sequence). V dropped 3 bases and J dropped 5; count of bases not matched to a gene: 5. The CDR3 contains 14 residues. The CDR3 region is CSASAGGPNNEQFF. The CDR3 DNA is TGCAGTGCTAGTGCGGGGGGGCCAAACAATGAGCAGTTCTTC.

The rearrangement links TRBV5-1 to TRBJ2-1; 8 nucleotides match TRBD1. The V gene end was trimmed by 8 bases and the J gene end by 5 bases; junction bases not matched to a gene: 6. Germline CDR1 reads SGHRS; CDR2 reads YFSETQ. This CDR3 is 13 amino acids long. The CDR3 reads CASKVDRDNEQFF. The CDR3, as DNA: TGCGCCAGTAAAGTGGACAGGGACAATGAGCAGTTCTTC.

The CDR3, as DNA: TGTGCTAGTGGTTTGTTGACCAGGGGTTCTCAGCCCCAGCATTTT. Translating gives CASGLLTRGSQPQHF. The chain joins TRBV12-5 to TRBJ1-5; tentatively, D is TRBD1 (6 bases). V was clipped by 2 bases and J by 6 bases, with 14 bases between them. The CDR3 covers 15 residues. Germline loops: CDR1 LGHNT, CDR2 FRNRAP.

There are a few counts of this clone. The genes are TRBV2 and TRBJ2-4; D is possibly TRBD1 (5 bases). Per the germline V gene, CDR1 is SNHLY and CDR2 is FYNNEI. The V end lost 8 bases, the J end lost 0 bases, and 17 bases lay between the germline ends. The CDR3 runs 16 residues. In nucleotides, the CDR3 is TGTGCCAGCCGTTCAGGGCCCAATCTAGCCAAAAACATTCAGTACTTC. Translation gives CASRSGPNLAKNIQYF.

This sequence joins TRBV27 and TRBJ1-1; 7 bases line up with TRBD1. The CDR3 is 16 amino acids. The J segment lost 4 bases and the V segment lost 2 bases, leaving 10 bases of the junction unmatched. Germline V lookup: CDR1 MNHEY, CDR2 SMNVEV (reference sequence). The CDR3 reads CASSLRQGPLSTEAFF. The DNA of the CDR3 is TGTGCCAGCAGTTTACGACAGGGCCCGTTGTCCACTGAAGCTTTCTTT.

V gene TRBV6-5 combines with J gene TRBJ1-6; D is possibly TRBD1 (6 bases). V lost 4 bases, J lost 6 bases, and 16 bases lay in between. This CDR3 region has 16 residues. Germline V gene lookup returns CDR1 MNHEY and CDR2 SVGAGI. For the CDR3, the DNA is TGTGCCAGCAGTTTCGTTTCGAGACAGGCTAATTCACCCCTCCACTTT. It specifies CASSFVSRQANSPLHF.

This clone was seen only once. The chain has TRBV11-2 and TRBJ1-1, with D hard to call. Germline assignment: CDR1 SGHAT and CDR2 FQNNGV. The V and J ends lost 3 bases and 2 bases respectively, with 7 bases between them. The CDR3 has 13 residues. DNA for the CDR3: TGTGCCAGCAGCTTCACCAGAAACACTGAAGCTTTCTTT. Its protein product is CASSFTRNTEAFF. Together with reference TRBV11-2 and TRBJ1-1, the CDR3 gives the full variable domain: EAGVAQSPRYKIIEKRQSVAFWCNPISGHATLYWYQQILGQGPKLLIQFQNNGVVDDSQLPKDRFSAERLKGVDSTLKIQPAKLEDSAVYLCASSFTRNTEAFFGQGTRLTVV.

The CDR3: CSASLSGLSYEQYF. Here the CDR3 DNA reads TGCAGTGCTAGTTTAAGCGGGTTATCCTACGAGCAGTACTTC. The V and J genes are TRBV20-1 and TRBJ2-7, with D possibly matching TRBD2 (6 bases). Germline V CDR1 and CDR2: DFQATT, SNEGSKA (reference sequence). The germline V and J ends were trimmed by 3 bases and 1 base, with 13 bases remaining between them. CDR3 size: 14 residues.

The rearrangement links TRBV5-6 to TRBJ2-1; D is unresolved. V was shortened by 5 bases and J by 2 bases, with 14 bases between the two germline ends. Germline CDR1 and CDR2: SGHDT and YYEEEE. CDR3 length: 15 amino acids. The CDR3 reads CASSFLTDTYNEQFF. The CDR3 nucleotides are TGTGCCAGCAGTTTTCTTACAGACACCTACAATGAGCAGTTCTTC.

The chain combines TRBV4-2 with TRBJ2-7, with D unclear. The CDR3 totals 13 residues. V lost 3 bases and J 2 bases, leaving 8 bases between the germline ends. The germline V gene encodes CDR1 LGHNA and CDR2 YNFKEQ. CDR3 nucleotide sequence: TGTGCCAGCAGCCATGGCAGCGCCTACGAGCAGTACTTC. Its protein product is CASSHGSAYEQYF.

The rearrangement joins TRBV6-2 or TRBV6-3 to TRBJ2-7; D is possibly TRBD1 (6 bases). CDR1 is MNHEY and CDR2 is SVGEGT in the germline V gene. This CDR3 region has 14 residues. V was trimmed by 2 bases and J by 2 bases, leaving 10 bases between them. This CDR3 reads CASSYSQGPYEQYF. DNA for the CDR3: TGTGCCAGCAGTTACAGTCAGGGGCCCTACGAGCAGTACTTC.

The V and J genes are TRBV9 and TRBJ1-1; perhaps TRBD1 as D (6 bases). Trimming cost V 3 bases and J 8 bases, with 11 bases left between them. The CDR3 is 12 amino acids. Germline loops: CDR1 SGDLS, CDR2 YYNGEE. The CDR3 protein is CASSEGTNEAFF. CDR3 in DNA: TGTGCCAGCAGCGAGGGGACAAACGAAGCTTTCTTT.